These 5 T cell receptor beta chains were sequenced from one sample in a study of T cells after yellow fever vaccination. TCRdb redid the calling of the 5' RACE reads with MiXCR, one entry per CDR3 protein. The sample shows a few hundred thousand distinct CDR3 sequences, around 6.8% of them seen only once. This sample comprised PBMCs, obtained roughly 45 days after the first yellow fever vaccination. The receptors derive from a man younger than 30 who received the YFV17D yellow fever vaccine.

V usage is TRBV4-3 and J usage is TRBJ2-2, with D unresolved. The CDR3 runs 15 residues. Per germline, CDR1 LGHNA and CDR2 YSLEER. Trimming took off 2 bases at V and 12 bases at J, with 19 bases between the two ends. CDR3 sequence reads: CASSQQPGPRRKLFF. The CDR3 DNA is TGCGCCAGCAGCCAACAACCGGGCCCCCGTCGGAAGCTGTTTTTT.

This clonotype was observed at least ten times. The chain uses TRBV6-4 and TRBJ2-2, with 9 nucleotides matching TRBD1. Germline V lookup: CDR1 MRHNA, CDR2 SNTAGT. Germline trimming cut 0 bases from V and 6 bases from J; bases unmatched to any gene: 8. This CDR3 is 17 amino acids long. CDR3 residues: CASSDSTEQGAAGELFF. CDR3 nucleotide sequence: TGTGCCAGCAGTGACTCGACCGAACAGGGGGCGGCCGGGGAGCTGTTTTTT.

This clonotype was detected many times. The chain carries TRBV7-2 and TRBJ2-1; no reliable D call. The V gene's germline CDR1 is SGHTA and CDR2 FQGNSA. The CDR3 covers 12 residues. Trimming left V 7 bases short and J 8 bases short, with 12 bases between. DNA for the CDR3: TGTGCCAGCACCTCCTCCAGGCATGAGCAGTTCTTC. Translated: CASTSSRHEQFF.

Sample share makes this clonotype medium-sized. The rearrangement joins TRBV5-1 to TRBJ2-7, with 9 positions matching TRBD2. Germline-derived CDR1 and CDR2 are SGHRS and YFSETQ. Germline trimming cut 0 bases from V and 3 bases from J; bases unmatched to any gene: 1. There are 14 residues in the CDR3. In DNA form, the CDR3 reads TGCGCCAGCAGCTTGGAGACTAGCGGCTACGAGCAGTACTTC. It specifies CASSLETSGYEQYF.

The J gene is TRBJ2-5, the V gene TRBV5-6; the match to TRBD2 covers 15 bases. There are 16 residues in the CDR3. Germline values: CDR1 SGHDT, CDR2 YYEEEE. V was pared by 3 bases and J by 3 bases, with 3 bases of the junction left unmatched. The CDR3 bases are TGTGCCAGCAGCTCTCGGACTAGCGGGGGGGAAGAGACCCAGTACTTC. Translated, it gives CASSSRTSGGEETQYF.